These T cell receptor beta chains were read from a single sample in a study of cytomegalovirus exposure and HLA in healthy donors. Measured with immunoSEQ multiplex PCR; TCRdb has only the in-frame clones, and not every one. This table has around 230,000 clones, more than 75% appearing once. Sequencing was done on a sample of PBMCs. The receptor source for this set is a woman aged 25 to 39 in good health and CMV-seropositive. Both conserved end residues are part of each CDR3. Fields, in order: J gene, V gene, clone size, D gene, CDR3 DNA, CDR3 protein. The D gene is left open where the match is weak. Expanded clones are given a class, and other clones once, few, many or no size at all.

j_call: TRBJ1-1; v_call: TRBV19; clone_size: -; d_call: -; cdr3_nt: TGTGCCACCAGGGCCCCAGGAGGGACTGAAGCTTTCTTT; cdr3_aa: CATRAPGGTEAFF
j_call: TRBJ2-3; v_call: TRBV6-6; clone_size: -; d_call: TRBD2; cdr3_nt: TGTGCCAGCAGGCTAGCGGGAGGTGCCACAGATACGCAGTATTTT; cdr3_aa: CASRLAGGATDTQYF
j_call: TRBJ2-1; v_call: TRBV2; clone_size: -; d_call: TRBD2; cdr3_nt: TGTGCCAGCAGACCAGGACTAGCATACAATGAGCAGTTCTTC; cdr3_aa: CASRPGLAYNEQFF
j_call: TRBJ2-1; v_call: TRBV29-1; clone_size: -; d_call: TRBD2; cdr3_nt: TGCAGCGTTGATATGAGGGAGGGCTGGAATGAGCAGTTCTTC; cdr3_aa: CSVDMREGWNEQFF
j_call: TRBJ1-4; v_call: TRBV11-3; clone_size: -; d_call: TRBD1; cdr3_nt: TGTGCCAGCAGCTCGAGGACAGGGGGCTCTACAGCTAATGAAAAACTGTTTTTT; cdr3_aa: CASSSRTGGSTANEKLFF
j_call: TRBJ2-7; v_call: TRBV7-2; clone_size: -; d_call: TRBD2; cdr3_nt: TGTGCCAGCAGCTTAGAAGGCGCTAGCGGGATCCCCTACGAGCAGTACTTC; cdr3_aa: CASSLEGASGIPYEQYF
j_call: TRBJ1-2; v_call: TRBV30; clone_size: -; d_call: -; cdr3_nt: TGTGCCTGGAGTGTAGGAACAGGGTCCTACTATGGCTACACCTTC; cdr3_aa: CAWSVGTGSYYGYTF
j_call: TRBJ2-2; v_call: TRBV11-1; clone_size: -; d_call: TRBD2; cdr3_nt: TGTGCCAGCAGCAACCTACTAGCGGGACTTAACACCGGGGAGCTGTTTTTT; cdr3_aa: CASSNLLAGLNTGELFF
j_call: TRBJ2-3; v_call: TRBV7-2; clone_size: -; d_call: TRBD2; cdr3_nt: TGTGCCAGCAGCTTCGGGGGGGGCACAGATACGCAGTATTTT; cdr3_aa: CASSFGGGTDTQYF
j_call: TRBJ1-1; v_call: TRBV5-5; clone_size: -; d_call: -; cdr3_nt: TGTGCCAGCAGCCAGGGGACGGTGAACACTGAAGCTTTCTTT; cdr3_aa: CASSQGTVNTEAFF
j_call: TRBJ1-5; v_call: TRBV30; clone_size: -; d_call: -; cdr3_nt: TGTGCCTGGAGTACAGGGTTTAGCAATCAGCCCCAGCATTTT; cdr3_aa: CAWSTGFSNQPQHF
j_call: TRBJ1-1; v_call: TRBV10-3; clone_size: -; d_call: -; cdr3_nt: TGTGCCATCAGTGAAACCCCTTCACACAGGGCTTTCTTT; cdr3_aa: CAISETPSHRAFF
j_call: TRBJ2-7; v_call: TRBV28; clone_size: -; d_call: -; cdr3_nt: TGTGCCAGCACCAGAACGGGTGCTAGCCCCTACGAGCAGTACTTC; cdr3_aa: CASTRTGASPYEQYF
j_call: TRBJ1-2; v_call: TRBV10-1; clone_size: once; d_call: -; cdr3_nt: TGCGCCAGCAGTGAGTCGGGGCAGGGTGGCTACACCTTC; cdr3_aa: CASSESGQGGYTF
j_call: TRBJ2-2; v_call: TRBV5-6; clone_size: -; d_call: -; cdr3_nt: TGTGCCAGCAGCTTTTTTTCCGCCAGGGCGAACACCGGGGAGCTGTTTTTT; cdr3_aa: CASSFFSARANTGELFF
j_call: TRBJ2-1; v_call: TRBV27; clone_size: -; d_call: TRBD1; cdr3_nt: TGTGCCAGCAGTTTATCGTGGACAGGGTACAATGAGCAGTTCTTC; cdr3_aa: CASSLSWTGYNEQFF
j_call: TRBJ1-5; v_call: TRBV2; clone_size: many; d_call: -; cdr3_nt: TGTGCCAGCAGTGATCGGAGGGGGGGTAGCAATCAGCCCCAGCATTTT; cdr3_aa: CASSDRRGGSNQPQHF
j_call: TRBJ1-3; v_call: TRBV30; clone_size: -; d_call: -; cdr3_nt: TGTGCCTGGACCCCCTTTATAGGGGGTGGAAACACCATATATTTT; cdr3_aa: CAWTPFIGGGNTIYF
j_call: TRBJ2-2; v_call: TRBV6-5; clone_size: -; d_call: -; cdr3_nt: TGTGCCAGCAGTTACTCTCCAGGGGAGCTGTTTTTT; cdr3_aa: CASSYSPGELFF
j_call: TRBJ2-1; v_call: TRBV6-5; clone_size: -; d_call: TRBD1; cdr3_nt: TGTGCCAGCAGTTACTCCAGACAGGGAAGGAATGAGCAGTTCTTC; cdr3_aa: CASSYSRQGRNEQFF
j_call: TRBJ1-4; v_call: TRBV5-1; clone_size: -; d_call: -; cdr3_nt: TGCGCCAGCAGCGACACGGCAACTAATGAAAAACTGTTTTTT; cdr3_aa: CASSDTATNEKLFF
j_call: TRBJ1-2; v_call: TRBV6-1; clone_size: -; d_call: -; cdr3_nt: TGTGCCAGCAGTGAACAGGCAGGCAACTATGGCTACACCTTC; cdr3_aa: CASSEQAGNYGYTF
j_call: TRBJ2-7; v_call: TRBV7-2; clone_size: -; d_call: -; cdr3_nt: TGTGCCAGCAGCTTAGGAGGGACACCACCCTACGAGCAGTACTTC; cdr3_aa: CASSLGGTPPYEQYF
j_call: TRBJ1-2; v_call: TRBV21-1; clone_size: -; d_call: -; cdr3_nt: TGTGCCAGCAGCAAAGCCCCCCGGCAGGGAAGAATGGCTAACTATGGCTACACCTTC; cdr3_aa: CASSKAPRQGRMANYGYTF
j_call: TRBJ2-7; v_call: TRBV11-2; clone_size: -; d_call: TRBD1; cdr3_nt: TGTGCCAGCAGCTCGGGACAGCTAAGATACGAGCAGTACTTC; cdr3_aa: CASSSGQLRYEQYF
j_call: TRBJ1-5; v_call: TRBV5-8; clone_size: -; d_call: -; cdr3_nt: TGTGCCAGCAGCTTGCAGGGGACCTCTGGCAATCAGCCCCAGCATTTT; cdr3_aa: CASSLQGTSGNQPQHF
j_call: TRBJ2-5; v_call: TRBV2; clone_size: -; d_call: -; cdr3_nt: TGTGCCAGCACTGATATGGCAGAGACCCAGTACTTC; cdr3_aa: CASTDMAETQYF
j_call: TRBJ1-4; v_call: TRBV28; clone_size: few; d_call: -; cdr3_nt: TGTGCCAGCAGTTCCAACATCTTCCGGGAGCCTAACCCCTCACTAGATGAAAAACTGTTTTTT; cdr3_aa: CASSSNIFREPNPSLDEKLFF
j_call: TRBJ2-7; v_call: TRBV2; clone_size: -; d_call: TRBD1; cdr3_nt: TGTGCCAGTGGGTACTTCGGGACAGGGACTGGCTACGAGCAGTACTTC; cdr3_aa: CASGYFGTGTGYEQYF
j_call: TRBJ1-1; v_call: TRBV28; clone_size: once; d_call: -; cdr3_nt: TGTGCCAGCGGAGTAGAAATGAACACTGAAGCTTTCTTT; cdr3_aa: CASGVEMNTEAFF
j_call: TRBJ2-3; v_call: TRBV13; clone_size: -; d_call: -; cdr3_nt: TGTGCCAGCAGCTTAGTTTCGTCTAGCCACCCAGATACGCAGTATTTT; cdr3_aa: CASSLVSSSHPDTQYF
j_call: TRBJ1-1; v_call: TRBV7-6; clone_size: -; d_call: -; cdr3_nt: TGTGCCAGCAGCTCATACGCAGGGACTGAAGCTTTCTTT; cdr3_aa: CASSSYAGTEAFF
j_call: TRBJ1-1; v_call: TRBV19; clone_size: -; d_call: -; cdr3_nt: TGTGCCAGTAGTGGCGGGGGGACTGAAGCTTTCTTT; cdr3_aa: CASSGGGTEAFF
j_call: TRBJ2-1; v_call: TRBV9; clone_size: -; d_call: -; cdr3_nt: TGTGCCAGCAGCGAGGACTGGAGCTCCTACAATGAGCAGTTCTTC; cdr3_aa: CASSEDWSSYNEQFF
j_call: TRBJ1-4; v_call: TRBV6-6; clone_size: once; d_call: -; cdr3_nt: TGTGCCAGCAGCCCCTTTCAGGAAGAAAAACTGTTTTTT; cdr3_aa: CASSPFQEEKLFF
j_call: TRBJ1-1; v_call: TRBV18; clone_size: -; d_call: -; cdr3_nt: TGTGCCAGCTCGTGGGGGGAGACTGAAGCTTTCTTT; cdr3_aa: CASSWGETEAFF
j_call: TRBJ2-5; v_call: TRBV18; clone_size: -; d_call: TRBD2; cdr3_nt: TGTGCCAGCTCACTCTACAGCGGGGACCAAGAGACCCAGTACTTC; cdr3_aa: CASSLYSGDQETQYF
j_call: TRBJ1-5; v_call: TRBV19; clone_size: -; d_call: -; cdr3_nt: TGTGCCAGTAGGAGGAGCAATCAGCCCCAGCATTTT; cdr3_aa: CASRRSNQPQHF
j_call: TRBJ2-1; v_call: TRBV7-9; clone_size: -; d_call: TRBD1; cdr3_nt: TGTGCCAGCAGCCGTTTTGGGACAGGTGTGTATTCGGGTGAGCAGTTCTTC; cdr3_aa: CASSRFGTGVYSGEQFF
j_call: TRBJ1-4; v_call: TRBV19; clone_size: -; d_call: -; cdr3_nt: TGTGCCAGTAGTATAGATGGGGAGGAGAAACTGTTTTTT; cdr3_aa: CASSIDGEEKLFF
j_call: TRBJ2-1; v_call: TRBV18; clone_size: -; d_call: TRBD2; cdr3_nt: TGTGCCAGCTCACATCTTTCGCGGGAGTCTTCCAATGAGCAGTTCTTC; cdr3_aa: CASSHLSRESSNEQFF